This record concerns one TCR beta chain sequence. The antigen is not known. The data were taken from a study of shared clonotypes between healthy human individuals. The wider study: The people who gave samples were a couple of women and a few men aged 18 to 49. There were three CD4 naive, three CD4 memory, two CD8 naive and one CD8 memory plates per donor. Broader study findings: Though the depth was large, rarefaction showed that sorted-subset sequencing was incomplete.

Germline assignment: CDR1 GTSNPN and CDR2 SVGIG (reference sequence). The CDR3 is 14 amino acids. V was clipped by 3 bases and J by 2 bases, with 10 bases between them. Deep-level running was used for the assay. Generated by immunoSEQ multiplex PCR, the TCRdb table keeps only in-frame clones and is missing some. The table lists about 520,000 clones, around 95% of them singletons, with 0.05% to 0.08% in the top ten. Sequencing was carried out using naive CD4+ T cells sorted from blood. Subset specified: CD45RA+ positively selected. The genes are TRBV30 and TRBJ2-2; maybe TRBD2 (5 bases). The receptor's source is a woman in her twenties or thirties in good health. This CDR3 is CAWSRDLNTGELFF. CDR3 coding DNA: TGTGCCTGGAGCCGGGATTTAAACACCGGGGAGCTGTTTTTT.